The sequence of this T cell receptor (beta chain) was determined in a study of beta chain features in type 1 diabetes. Per the germline V gene, CDR1 is MNHEY and CDR2 is SMNVEV (reference sequence). V was cut by 6 bases and J by 7 bases, with 12 bases left in between. The CDR3 has 12 residues. Sequenced material consisted of expressed TCRB transcripts (all of the isolated RNA was reverse transcribed). Profiling relied on immunoSEQ multiplex PCR, and the TCRdb table lists in-frame clones only, not all of them. The sample has about 620,000 clones; around 16% are singletons. Details on this clone: As yet, its antigen is unknown.

Study results and limitations: Shorter TCRB CDR3s, moderately but significantly so, marked every one of the four CD4+ subsets in Type 1 diabetes patients.

V usage is TRBV27 and J usage is TRBJ2-5; D uncertain. The specimen sequenced was naive CD4+ T cells from blood. This clonotype was sampled from a man between 18 and 29 years old in good health. CDR3 residues: CASRPPSGTQYF. The CDR3 DNA sequence: TGTGCCAGCAGACCTCCATCTGGGACCCAGTACTTC.